Below are 23 T cell receptor beta chains sequenced from a single sample in a study of T cell responses to AZD1222 COVID-19 vaccine. Assay used: immunoSEQ multiplex PCR; TCRdb lists only in-frame clones, some missing. The table lists fewer than 120,000 clones, around nine tenths of them singletons. This specimen consisted of peripheral blood, obtained on day 0 of AZD1222 vaccination. The receptor set was obtained from an adult in good health.

The rearrangement joins TRBV30 to TRBJ1-1, with D tentatively TRBD1 (6 bases). Germline V gives CDR1 GTSNPN, CDR2 SVGIG (reference sequence). The V end was cut by 3 bases, the J end by 1 base, with 12 bases between. The CDR3 is made up of 14 amino acids. The CDR3 loop reads CAWRAGAPNTEAFF. The CDR3 DNA follows: TGTGCCTGGAGGGCAGGGGCCCCGAACACTGAAGCTTTCTTT.

The V call is TRBV7-9, the J call TRBJ1-4; 7 bases align to TRBD1. Germline CDR1 is SEHNR and CDR2 is FQNEAQ (reference sequence). The trim removed 3 bases at V and 8 bases at J, leaving 3 bases unmatched. The CDR3 has 13 amino acids. As DNA, the CDR3 is TGTGCCAGCAGCTTGACAGGGACCGAAAAACTGTTTTTT. Its translation is CASSLTGTEKLFF.

The chain recombines TRBV5-5 with TRBJ2-7; 7 bases line up with TRBD1. Germline CDR1 and CDR2: SGHKS and YYEKEE (reference sequence). The CDR3 totals 15 residues. Trimming took 2 bases from V and 3 from J; bases not matched to a gene: 8. The CDR3 nucleotides read TGTGCCAGCAGCTTAGGGACAGAACTTTTCTACGAGCAGTACTTC. Translation gives CASSLGTELFYEQYF.

J is TRBJ2-7 and V is TRBV18; TRBD1 is a possible D gene (5 bases). Germline V gene data show CDR1 as KGHSH and CDR2 as LQKENI. With 5 bases removed from V and 2 bases from J, the gap between germline ends came to 16 bases. The CDR3 runs to 15 residues. The CDR3 DNA follows: TGTGCCAGCTCATCCCTTGACAGCACGACCTACGAGCAGTACTTC. Translating gives CASSSLDSTTYEQYF.

This sequence joins TRBV7-2 and TRBJ1-1; D gene unclear. CDR1 and CDR2 (germline): SGHTA, FQGNSA. The ends were cut back, 3 bases at V and 0 bases at J, with 14 bases in the middle. The CDR3 length is 16 residues. The CDR3 sequence: CASSLVAGRLNTEAFF. The DNA of the CDR3 is TGTGCCAGCAGCTTGGTGGCCGGACGACTGAACACTGAAGCTTTCTTT.

The chain joins TRBV2 to TRBJ1-1; D remains unclear. V gave up 5 bases and J gave up 1 base, with 11 bases separating them. Germline lookup yields CDR1 SNHLY and CDR2 FYNNEI. The CDR3 consists of 14 residues. CDR3 sequence: CASSRQRPNTEAFF. Written as DNA, the CDR3 is TGTGCCAGCAGTCGGCAGAGGCCGAACACTGAAGCTTTCTTT.

The chain carries TRBV4-3 and TRBJ1-3, with a weak D call TRBD1 (6 bases). V lost 0 bases and J 3 bases, leaving 9 bases between the germline ends. The CDR3 covers 15 residues. In germline, CDR1 is LGHNA, CDR2 YSLEER. CDR3 region: CASSQDWTVGNTIYF. Here the CDR3 DNA reads TGCGCCAGCAGCCAAGATTGGACAGTTGGAAACACCATATATTTT.

This clone showed up just a few times. The chain couples TRBV18 to TRBJ1-6; 7 positions match TRBD1. Looked up from germline, CDR1 is KGHSH and CDR2 is LQKENI. The length of the CDR3 is 15 residues. The ends lost 3 bases at V and 9 bases at J; junction bases unmatched: 8. The CDR3 reads CASSPPGQGGSPLHF. The CDR3, as DNA: TGTGCCAGCTCACCCCCCGGGCAGGGGGGTTCACCCCTCCACTTT. Full variable domain (rest looked up from reference TRBV18 and TRBJ1-6): NAGVMQNPRHLVRRRGQEARLRCSPMKGHSHVYWYRQLPEEGLKFMVYLQKENIIDESGMPKERFSAEFPKEGPSILRIQQVVRGDSAAYFCASSPPGQGGSPLHFGNGTRLTVT.

The genes are TRBV7-2 and TRBJ2-1, with D unresolved. This CDR3 has 14 residues. CDR1 is SGHTA and CDR2 is FQGNSA in the germline V gene. V was trimmed by 5 bases and J by 9 bases, leaving 17 bases between them. As DNA, the CDR3 is TGTGCCAGCAGCCCCCAGGCCGGGTCTCCTGAGCAGTTCTTC. Translating it yields CASSPQAGSPEQFF.

This chain links TRBV6-2 or TRBV6-3 with TRBJ1-4; D gene uncertain. Per the germline V gene, CDR1 is MNHEY and CDR2 is SVGEGT. The V end was cut by 4 bases, the J end by 16 bases, with 22 bases between. This CDR3 contains 14 residues. The CDR3: CASSSNLRPAHPFF. CDR3 nucleotides: TGTGCCAGCAGTTCTAATCTCCGGCCGGCTCACCCGTTTTTT.

CDR3 sequence: CASSYEQTGSVTYEQYF. In nucleotides, the CDR3 is TGTGCCAGCAGTTACGAACAAACAGGGAGTGTGACCTACGAGCAGTACTTC. J is TRBJ2-7 and V is TRBV6-2 or TRBV6-3, with D possibly matching TRBD1 (6 bases). V was pared by 2 bases and J by 2 bases, with 19 bases between. The germline CDR1 and CDR2 sequences are MNHEY and SVGEGT. This CDR3 is 17 amino acids long.

The chain recombines TRBV7-9 with TRBJ1-5, with 8 nucleotides matching TRBD1. Trimming at V came to 5 bases and at J to 8 bases, leaving 5 bases not matched to a gene. The CDR3 contains 13 residues. Germline-derived CDR1 and CDR2 are SEHNR and FQNEAQ (reference sequence). CDR3 sequence reads: CASSETGGEPQHF. DNA of the CDR3: TGTGCCAGCAGCGAAACAGGGGGAGAGCCCCAGCATTTT.

This clone was recorded a few times. The chain employs TRBV5-1 and TRBJ1-2, with 7 bases matching TRBD1. The CDR3 runs to 15 residues. V gave up 4 bases and J gave up 3 bases; unmatched junction bases: 9. Per germline, CDR1 SGHRS and CDR2 YFSETQ. The chain's CDR3 is CASSTRQGGDYGYTF. CDR3 in DNA: TGCGCCAGCAGCACTAGACAGGGAGGCGACTATGGCTACACCTTC.

This CDR3 is CASSSSWTGGDGYTF. CDR3 in DNA: TGTGCCAGCAGTTCCTCCTGGACAGGGGGAGATGGCTACACCTTC. The chain combines TRBV6-6 with TRBJ1-2, with 10 bases matching TRBD1. The CDR3 covers 15 residues. The V segment lost 4 bases and the J segment 6 bases; nucleotides outside the gene matches: 8. Germline V gene data show CDR1 as MNHNY and CDR2 as SVGAGI (reference sequence).

The chain combines TRBV18 with TRBJ1-5; perhaps TRBD1 as D (5 bases). The length of the CDR3 is 14 residues. V shed 3 bases and J shed 3 bases, with 9 bases lying between them. The germline V gene has CDR1 KGHSH and CDR2 LQKENI. The CDR3 DNA reads as TGTGCCAGCTCACCGACAGATAACAATCAGCCCCAGCATTTT. Protein product: CASSPTDNNQPQHF. The whole variable domain, filled in from reference TRBV18 and TRBJ1-5, reads NAGVMQNPRHLVRRRGQEARLRCSPMKGHSHVYWYRQLPEEGLKFMVYLQKENIIDESGMPKERFSAEFPKEGPSILRIQQVVRGDSAAYFCASSPTDNNQPQHFGDGTRLSIL.

The chain recombines TRBV29-1 with TRBJ1-6; 7 nucleotides line up with TRBD1. CDR1 and CDR2 from the germline V gene are SQVTM and ANQGSEA. J gave up 9 bases and V 4 bases, and 9 bases lay outside the gene matches. The CDR3 runs 14 residues. Here the CDR3 reads CSVAEGAAGSPLHF. The CDR3 DNA is TGCAGCGTTGCAGAGGGGGCAGCAGGTTCACCCCTCCACTTT.

This clone was counted a few times. The chain couples TRBV28 to TRBJ2-5; D is unresolved. V was shortened by 11 bases and J by 5 bases, with 21 bases between the two germline ends. The CDR3 is 14 residues long. The germline V gene has CDR1 MDHEN and CDR2 SYDVKM. The CDR3 is CAARRQLTGETQYF. In DNA form, the CDR3 reads TGTGCCGCTCGCAGGCAATTGACCGGCGAGACCCAGTACTTC.

This chain uses TRBV9 with TRBJ2-1; D is possibly TRBD2 (5 bases). Germline V lookup: CDR1 SGDLS, CDR2 YYNGEE. This CDR3 spans 14 amino acids. V was trimmed by 1 base and J by 7 bases, leaving 12 bases between them. CDR3 nucleotides: TGTGCCAGCAGCGTATCCACTAGGGTAAATGAGCAGTTCTTC. Translation gives CASSVSTRVNEQFF.

This chain uses TRBV6-4 with TRBJ1-6; 7 nucleotides match TRBD1. Losses at the gene ends were 5 bases for V and 7 bases for J; bases not matched to a gene: 5. Germline assignment: CDR1 MRHNA and CDR2 SNTAGT. The CDR3 sequence is 14 residues long. The DNA of the CDR3 is TGTGCCAGCAGTTTAACAGGGGAAAATTCACCCCTCCACTTT. Translation gives CASSLTGENSPLHF.

The chain recombines TRBV5-1 with TRBJ2-4, with D possibly TRBD2 on 5 matching bases. CDR3 size: 13 residues. Trimming stripped 6 bases from V and 1 base from J, with 8 bases between. Germline assignment: CDR1 SGHRS and CDR2 YFSETQ. The CDR3 DNA reads as TGCGCCAGCACCGGAGGTGCCAAAAACATTCAGTACTTC. This gives the protein CASTGGAKNIQYF.

The chain has TRBV30 and TRBJ2-7; tentatively, D is TRBD2 (5 bases). V gave up 7 bases and J gave up 0 bases, with 10 bases separating them. The germline CDR1 and CDR2 sequences are GTSNPN and SVGIG (reference sequence). The CDR3 runs to 12 residues. CDR3 DNA sequence: TGTGCCTTGAGGGTTACCTCCTACGAGCAGTACTTC. It is translated as CALRVTSYEQYF. Based on the CDR3 plus reference TRBV30 and TRBJ2-7, the full variable domain is SQTIHQWPATLVQPVGSPLSLECTVEGTSNPNLYWYRQAAGRGLQLLFYSVGIGQISSEVPQNLSASRPQDRQFILSSKKLLLSDSGFYLCALRVTSYEQYFGPGTRLTVT.

This clone has only one observation. This chain uses TRBV7-2 with TRBJ2-3; 15 bases agree with TRBD2. Trimming at V came to 5 bases and at J to 9 bases, leaving 3 bases not matched to a gene. Germline lookup yields CDR1 SGHTA and CDR2 FQGNSA. This CDR3 spans 14 amino acids. The CDR3 region is CASSQGLAGGTQYF. CDR3 nucleotides: TGTGCCAGCAGCCAAGGACTAGCGGGGGGGACGCAGTATTTT.

The CDR3 sequence: CASSPRQGTDQPQHF. For the CDR3, the DNA is TGTGCCAGTAGTCCACGACAGGGAACGGATCAGCCCCAGCATTTT. The chain is built from TRBV19 and TRBJ1-5; 7 bases map to TRBD1. The germline V gene has CDR1 LNHDA and CDR2 SQIVND (reference sequence). The V gene end was trimmed by 5 bases and the J gene end by 5 bases; junction bases not matched to a gene: 9. The CDR3 is 15 amino acids.